The 17 T cell receptor beta chains reported below all come from one sample, sequenced in a study of T cell changes during pregnancy in multiple sclerosis. Some clones are missing from TCRdb's copy, which holds only in-frame ones; the method was immunoSEQ multiplex PCR. Of 45,000 to 65,000 clones in the sample, nearly 95% were seen once. The sample in question was CD8+ T cells from peripheral blood mononuclear cells, obtained in the third trimester of pregnancy. These receptors were obtained from a female donor with multiple sclerosis, enrolled in a pregnancy study.

The chain recombines TRBV29-1 with TRBJ2-3; D not resolved. The germline gives CDR1 SQVTM, CDR2 ANQGSEA. Trimming removed 5 bases from V and 6 bases from J, with 6 bases in between. The length of the CDR3 is 10 residues. CDR3 nucleotide sequence: TGCAGCGTTCGGGTGGATACGCAGTATTTT. This encodes CSVRVDTQYF.

Only one count was recorded for this clone. The chain joins TRBV6-5 to TRBJ2-1; 8 positions match TRBD1. The ends lost 7 bases at V and 4 bases at J; junction bases unmatched: 6. CDR3 length equals 14 residues. Germline V CDR1 and CDR2: MNHEY, SVGAGI. The DNA of the CDR3 is TGTGCCAGCAACCCAGGGGGCGGTTACAATGAGCAGTTCTTC. Its protein product is CASNPGGGYNEQFF.

The chain's CDR3 is CASSSGGSSYNEQFF. The CDR3 nucleotides read TGTGCCAGCAGCTCCGGGGGTAGCTCCTACAATGAGCAGTTCTTC. This chain links TRBV6-6 with TRBJ2-1; D is perhaps TRBD2 (6 bases). The CDR3 is made up of 15 amino acids. The V gene's germline CDR1 is MNHNY and CDR2 SVGAGI (reference sequence). V was cut by 6 bases and J by 0 bases, with 12 bases left in between.

V usage is TRBV30 and J usage is TRBJ1-3; D unresolved. CDR1 is GTSNPN, CDR2 SVGIG, per germline (reference sequence). The V end was cut by 4 bases, the J end by 4 bases, with 17 bases between. CDR3 size: 15 residues. For the CDR3, the DNA is TGTGCCTGGAATCTCTGGTCCCGAGGAGGAAACACCATATATTTT. Translated: CAWNLWSRGGNTIYF.

This sequence joins TRBV2 and TRBJ2-1; no firm D call. This CDR3 region has 10 residues. Trimming removed 4 bases from V and 10 bases from J, with 5 bases in between. Germline CDR1 is SNHLY and CDR2 is FYNNEI. The CDR3 sequence is CASSGQEQFF. CDR3 DNA: TGTGCCAGCAGTGGCCAGGAGCAGTTCTTC.

The rearrangement joins TRBV27 to TRBJ2-1, with a weak D call TRBD1 (5 bases). Germline V gives CDR1 MNHEY, CDR2 SMNVEV (reference sequence). CDR3 size: 13 residues. V gave up 0 bases and J gave up 7 bases, with 7 bases separating them. The CDR3 DNA reads as TGTGCCAGCAGTTTATCTCGACAGAATGAGCAGTTCTTC. Its protein is CASSLSRQNEQFF.

The chain recombines TRBV2 with TRBJ2-5; the match to TRBD1 covers 7 bases. CDR3 length: 15 residues. Germline CDR1 reads SNHLY; CDR2 reads FYNNEI. Unmatched junction bases numbered 6, after V lost 2 bases and J lost 3 bases. CDR3 region: CASSEPRTGKETQYF. DNA for the CDR3: TGTGCCAGCAGTGAACCCCGGACAGGAAAAGAGACCCAGTACTTC.

V and J are TRBV14 and TRBJ2-3, with 9 bases that match TRBD1. Germline CDR1 and CDR2: SGHDN and FVKESK. Trimming cost V 1 base and J 2 bases; bases outside gene matches: 10. CDR3 size: 18 residues. In DNA, the CDR3 is TGTGCCAGCAGCCAAGCATCCGGGACAGGGACGATCACAGATACGCAGTATTTT. As protein: CASSQASGTGTITDTQYF. Using reference TRBV14 and TRBJ2-3 for the parts outside the CDR3, the full variable domain is EAGVTQFPSHSVIEKGQTVTLRCDPISGHDNLYWYRRVMGKEIKFLLHFVKESKQDESGMPNNRFLAERTGGTYSTLKVQPAELEDSGVYFCASSQASGTGTITDTQYFGPGTRLTVL.

The chain recombines TRBV10-1 with TRBJ1-3; weak D call: TRBD1 (5 bases). The CDR3 runs 15 residues. Germline assignment: CDR1 WNHNN and CDR2 SYGVQD (reference sequence). The V and J ends lost 5 bases and 0 bases respectively, with 11 bases between them. The CDR3 reads CASSPGWDSGNTIYF. The CDR3 bases are TGCGCCAGCAGTCCAGGGTGGGACTCTGGAAACACCATATATTTT.

The chain couples TRBV5-5 to TRBJ1-2; D remains unclear. The germline CDR1 and CDR2 sequences are SGHKS and YYEKEE (reference sequence). V was shortened by 0 bases and J by 0 bases, with 6 bases between the two germline ends. The CDR3 loop spans 14 amino acids. In DNA, the CDR3 is TGTGCCAGCAGCTTGGGTGGAGCTAACTATGGCTACACCTTC. Translating it yields CASSLGGANYGYTF. The full variable domain, completed using reference TRBV5-5 and TRBJ1-2, is DAGVTQSPTHLIKTRGQQVTLRCSPISGHKSVSWYQQVLGQGPQFIFQYYEKEERGRGNFPDRFSARQFPNYSSELNVNALLLGDSALYLCASSLGGANYGYTFGSGTRLTVV.

This clone has only one observation. The V and J genes are TRBV28 and TRBJ2-7; perhaps TRBD1 as D (5 bases). CDR1 is MDHEN, CDR2 SYDVKM, per germline. The CDR3 has 13 residues. Trimming stripped 4 bases from V and 0 bases from J, with 7 bases between. CDR3: CASSSGISYEQYF. The CDR3 nucleotides are TGTGCCAGCAGTTCAGGGATCTCCTACGAGCAGTACTTC.

This chain joins TRBV27 and TRBJ2-3; 10 bases are shared with TRBD2. This CDR3 region has 15 residues. Trimming took 6 bases from V and 0 from J; bases not matched to a gene: 3. CDR1 is MNHEY and CDR2 is SMNVEV in the germline V gene (reference sequence). The CDR3 loop is CASRLLAGSTDTQYF. Written as DNA, the CDR3 is TGTGCCAGCAGACTACTAGCGGGGAGCACAGATACGCAGTATTTT.

This chain connects TRBV28 to TRBJ2-7, with 11 bases identical to TRBD2. The CDR3 totals 15 residues. Unmatched junction bases numbered 10, after V lost 6 bases and J lost 6 bases. The germline CDR1 and CDR2 sequences are MDHEN and SYDVKM. CDR3 residues: CASRRTSGSPGEQYF. Written as DNA, the CDR3 is TGTGCCAGCAGGCGGACTAGCGGGTCCCCGGGCGAGCAGTACTTC. Looking up the rest from reference TRBV28 and TRBJ2-7 gives the full variable domain: DVKVTQSSRYLVKRTGEKVFLECVQDMDHENMFWYRQDPGLGLRLIYFSYDVKMKEKGDIPEGYSVSREKKERFSLILESASTNQTSMYLCASRRTSGSPGEQYFGPGTRLTVT.

This chain uses TRBV5-1 with TRBJ2-1, with 8 bases aligning to TRBD1. There are 14 residues in the CDR3. J gave up 4 bases and V 6 bases, and 6 bases lay outside the gene matches. Germline CDR1 is SGHRS and CDR2 is YFSETQ. Written as DNA, the CDR3 is TGCGCCAGCAAGGAGGGGACAGGATACAATGAGCAGTTCTTC. It translates to CASKEGTGYNEQFF.

V is TRBV19 and J is TRBJ1-2, with a tentative D call TRBD1 (5 bases). Deletions cut 0 bases from V and 3 bases from J, with 11 bases between. The CDR3 loop spans 15 amino acids. Germline V gene data show CDR1 as LNHDA and CDR2 as SQIVND (reference sequence). The CDR3 is CASSIDAGPYYGYTF. The CDR3, as DNA: TGTGCCAGTAGTATAGATGCAGGGCCCTACTATGGCTACACCTTC.

This clone was detected once. This chain uses TRBV27 with TRBJ2-1; unclear D gene. The V gene's germline CDR1 is MNHEY and CDR2 SMNVEV (reference sequence). The CDR3 length is 14 residues. Trimming removed 6 bases at V and 5 bases at J, with 14 bases between. The CDR3 reads CASSYLKHHNEQFF. CDR3 nucleotides: TGTGCCAGCAGCTACCTGAAGCACCACAATGAGCAGTTCTTC.

This clone has just a few counts. J is TRBJ1-5 and V is TRBV7-8; 7 nucleotides agree with TRBD1. J was trimmed by 6 bases and V by 1 base; bases with no gene match: 3. The CDR3 has 14 amino acids. Germline CDR1 reads SGHVS; CDR2 reads FQNEAQ. The CDR3 DNA reads as TGTGCCAGCAGCTTAGAGACAGGGAGTCAGCCCCAGCATTTT. As protein: CASSLETGSQPQHF.